Below, 18 T cell receptor beta chains from the same sample are listed, as sequenced in a study of shared clonotypes between healthy human individuals. Assay used: immunoSEQ multiplex PCR; TCRdb lists only in-frame clones, some missing. The sample consists of 2 million to 2.5 million clones, 93% of them appearing once. The sequenced material came from naive CD4+ T cells from PBMCs. Subset meaning: CD45RA+ positively selected. The receptors were sampled from a man between 18 and 29 years old in good health. Some clones in this sample may be carry-over from other donors' samples.

J is TRBJ2-1 and V is TRBV15; D is possibly TRBD1 or TRBD2 (5 bases each). V lost 5 bases and J 5 bases, leaving 10 bases between the germline ends. Germline V gene data show CDR1 as LNHNV and CDR2 as YYDKDF (reference sequence). This CDR3 comprises 13 residues. The CDR3: CATSEGPHNEQFF. CDR3 bases: TGTGCCACCAGCGAGGGACCTCACAATGAGCAGTTCTTC.

V usage is TRBV10-1 and J usage is TRBJ1-1; possible D gene TRBD1, 5 bases. CDR3 length equals 14 residues. Germline V gene sequence: CDR1 WNHNN, CDR2 SYGVQD (reference sequence). Between the trimmed V and J ends, which lost 0 bases and 4 bases, there was a span of 9 bases. The DNA for the CDR3 is TGCGCCAGCAGTGAGTCTTCAGGGCGCACTGAAGCTTTCTTT. Protein: CASSESSGRTEAFF.

The chain couples TRBV5-4 to TRBJ1-2; possibly TRBD1 for D (5 bases). The CDR3 contains 19 residues. The V gene lost 4 bases and the J gene lost 2 bases, with 27 bases spanning the gap. Per the germline V gene, CDR1 is SGHNT and CDR2 is YYREEE (reference sequence). The CDR3 sequence: CASSDFIGLGATSNYGYTF. In nucleotides, the CDR3 is TGTGCCAGCAGCGACTTTATCGGCCTAGGGGCTACTTCGAACTATGGCTACACCTTC.

This chain links TRBV2 with TRBJ2-4, with 8 bases matching TRBD2. The CDR3 has 16 amino acids. Per the germline V gene, CDR1 is SNHLY and CDR2 is FYNNEI. Losses at the gene ends were 0 bases for V and 9 bases for J; bases not matched to a gene: 10. This chain's CDR3 is CASSEAYSGENGIQYF. For the CDR3, the DNA is TGTGCCAGCAGTGAAGCCTATAGCGGGGAGAACGGCATTCAGTACTTC.

The V gene is TRBV10-3, the J gene TRBJ1-4, with TRBD1 matching over 7 bases. The CDR3 length is 13 residues. V lost 10 bases, J lost 5 bases, and 7 bases stayed unmatched. Germline values: CDR1 ENHRY, CDR2 SYGVKD. CDR3 nucleotide sequence: TGTGCCACCTCAGGGGGACGAAATGAAAAACTGTTTTTT. Its protein product is CATSGGRNEKLFF.

CDR3 loop: CASSFSGTPLEQYF. The CDR3 coding sequence is TGTGCCAGCAGTTTTTCCGGGACCCCACTCGAGCAGTACTTC. This chain links TRBV27 with TRBJ2-7; D may correspond to TRBD1 or TRBD2 (5 bases each). Per germline, CDR1 MNHEY and CDR2 SMNVEV (reference sequence). This CDR3 region has 14 residues. Trimming shortened V by 3 bases and J by 6 bases, and 15 bases separated the two germline ends.

This rearrangement joins TRBV5-1 to TRBJ1-1; possible D gene TRBD1, 6 bases. This CDR3 contains 14 residues. V was shortened by 3 bases and J by 3 bases, with 12 bases between the two germline ends. Germline lookup yields CDR1 SGHRS and CDR2 YFSETQ. The CDR3 nucleotides read TGCGCCAGCAGCTCCGGGACAACATACACTGAAGCTTTCTTT. Translated, it gives CASSSGTTYTEAFF.

The chain uses TRBV28 and TRBJ1-6; TRBD1 agrees at 10 bases. CDR1 and CDR2 from the germline V gene are MDHEN and SYDVKM. This CDR3 has 14 amino acids. J lost 14 bases, V lost 5 bases, and 9 bases had no gene match. CDR3 nucleotide sequence: TGTGCCAGCAGTCTATCGACAGGGGGCAGGTCCCTCCACTTT. As protein: CASSLSTGGRSLHF.

V gene TRBV5-1 combines with J gene TRBJ2-7; 8 bases are a match to TRBD2. Looked up from germline, CDR1 is SGHRS and CDR2 is YFSETQ. The V and J ends lost 0 bases and 5 bases, in that order; junction bases with no gene match: 7. The CDR3 consists of 15 residues. The CDR3 nucleotides are TGCGCCAGCAGCTTGGTAGTAGCGGGATCCAACGAGCAGTACTTC. Its protein is CASSLVVAGSNEQYF.

This sequence joins TRBV15 and TRBJ2-5, with D unresolved. Trimming removed 1 base from V and 3 bases from J, with 6 bases in between. In germline, CDR1 is LNHNV, CDR2 YYDKDF (reference sequence). The CDR3 extends over 13 amino acids. CDR3 amino acids: CATSRAVKETQYF. For the CDR3, the DNA is TGTGCCACCAGCAGAGCAGTAAAAGAGACCCAGTACTTC.

This chain connects TRBV7-2 to TRBJ1-2; tentative D call: TRBD1 (5 bases). CDR1 is SGHTA and CDR2 is FQGNSA in the germline V gene. The CDR3 loop spans 16 amino acids. With 1 base removed from V and 3 bases from J, the gap between germline ends came to 15 bases. CDR3 nucleotide sequence: TGTGCCAGCAGCTTAGATCCAGGGAGCTCGGACTATGGCTACACCTTC. Amino acids: CASSLDPGSSDYGYTF.

This clone appeared a few times. The chain employs TRBV28 and TRBJ1-3; 7 bases are a match to TRBD1. The germline V gene has CDR1 MDHEN and CDR2 SYDVKM. V shed 6 bases, J shed 9 bases, and the junction held 8 bases outside the gene matches. The CDR3 has 13 residues. This CDR3 reads CASRPDPGGTIYF. CDR3 nucleotide sequence: TGTGCCAGCAGGCCCGACCCAGGGGGCACCATATATTTT.

This chain joins TRBV7-3 and TRBJ2-2, with D tentatively TRBD2 (5 bases). The CDR3 loop spans 15 amino acids. Trimming left V 2 bases short and J 4 bases short, with 11 bases between. CDR1 is SGHTA and CDR2 is FQGTGA in the germline V gene. This CDR3 is CASSLDLAGTGELFF. CDR3 sequence (DNA): TGTGCCAGCAGCTTAGACCTAGCCGGCACCGGGGAGCTGTTTTTT. Complete variable domain (other parts from reference TRBV7-3 and TRBJ2-2): GAGVSQTPSNKVTEKGKYVELRCDPISGHTALYWYRQSLGQGPEFLIYFQGTGAADDSGLPNDRFFAVRPEGSVSTLKIQRTERGDSAVYLCASSLDLAGTGELFFGEGSRLTVL.

The chain carries TRBV9 and TRBJ1-1, with D possibly being TRBD1 (5 bases). The CDR3 runs 11 residues. Looked up from germline, CDR1 is SGDLS and CDR2 is YYNGEE. V was cut by 5 bases and J by 8 bases, with 10 bases left in between. The CDR3 DNA sequence: TGTGCCAGCAGTGGTGGGACCGAAGCTTTCTTT. As protein: CASSGGTEAFF.

The chain combines TRBV2 with TRBJ1-2; D call uncertain. Trimming stripped 3 bases from V and 8 bases from J, with 13 bases between. The CDR3 sequence is 13 residues long. Germline assignment: CDR1 SNHLY and CDR2 FYNNEI. CDR3 sequence: CASSDRRSEGYTF. As DNA, the CDR3 is TGTGCCAGCAGTGATCGCAGGAGTGAAGGCTACACCTTC.

This chain joins TRBV10-3 and TRBJ1-1; a possible D gene is TRBD1 (5 bases). Per germline, CDR1 ENHRY and CDR2 SYGVKD. V lost 5 bases to trimming and J lost 1 base, with 14 bases between them. The CDR3 totals 15 residues. This CDR3 is CAISPRQGGNTEAFF. CDR3 sequence (DNA): TGTGCCATCAGTCCTCGCCAGGGAGGGAACACTGAAGCTTTCTTT.

V gene TRBV19 combines with J gene TRBJ1-2; D is perhaps TRBD1 (5 bases). Trimming took 4 bases from V and 8 from J, leaving 17 bases between them. Germline V gives CDR1 LNHDA, CDR2 SQIVND (reference sequence). The CDR3 extends over 14 amino acids. The CDR3 protein is CASSNPTVWSGYTF. The CDR3 bases are TGTGCCAGTAGTAACCCGACAGTCTGGAGCGGCTACACCTTC.

The chain has TRBV2 and TRBJ2-7; a possible D gene is TRBD2 (7 bases). The CDR3 runs to 15 residues. Trimming removed 3 bases at V and 0 bases at J, with 12 bases between. Germline V gives CDR1 SNHLY, CDR2 FYNNEI. As DNA, the CDR3 is TGTGCCAGCAGTGAGGCGGGGGCCACCTCCTACGAGCAGTACTTC. Amino acid sequence: CASSEAGATSYEQYF.